The 10 T cell receptor beta chains reported below all come from one sample, sequenced in a study of cytomegalovirus exposure and HLA in healthy donors. Measured with immunoSEQ multiplex PCR; TCRdb has only the in-frame clones, and not every one. The sample lists approximately 240,000 clones, about 90% occurring once. Sequenced sample: PBMCs. These receptors originate from a woman aged 18-30 years in good health and CMV-seronegative.

This clone has only a few counts. The chain recombines TRBV11-2 with TRBJ2-5; no firm D call. In germline, CDR1 is SGHAT, CDR2 FQNNGV. The CDR3 covers 16 residues. The V end was cut by 4 bases, the J end by 5 bases, with 20 bases between. The CDR3 DNA reads as TGTGCCAGCAGCTGGTCCATGTCGGGTTTTAGGGAGACCCAGTACTTC. This sequence encodes CASSWSMSGFRETQYF.

The V and J genes are TRBV9 and TRBJ2-5; 9 positions agree with TRBD2. This CDR3 has 15 amino acids. After removal of 0 bases from V and 4 bases from J, the junction contained 4 bases not matched to a gene. Germline CDR1 SGDLS, CDR2 YYNGEE. The CDR3 DNA is TGTGCCAGCAGCGTAGAGGCGGGAGGGCCAGAGACCCAGTACTTC. This codes for CASSVEAGGPETQYF.

The chain recombines TRBV18 with TRBJ1-1; D is undetermined. CDR3 length equals 11 residues. Germline CDR1 KGHSH, CDR2 LQKENI. Trimming took off 3 bases at V and 8 bases at J, with 7 bases between the two ends. The CDR3 DNA follows: TGTGCCAGCTCACCTACGGGGGAAGCTTTCTTT. Its translation: CASSPTGEAFF.

The chain is built from TRBV13 and TRBJ2-3, with 7 bases fitting TRBD2. Germline lookup yields CDR1 PRHDT and CDR2 FYEKMQ (reference sequence). CDR3 length: 14 amino acids. V was pared by 4 bases and J by 10 bases, with 11 bases of the junction left unmatched. The CDR3 spells CASSSGLMVGPQYF. The DNA of the CDR3 is TGTGCCAGCAGCTCGGGACTAATGGTGGGTCCGCAGTATTTT. Based on the CDR3 plus reference TRBV13 and TRBJ2-3, the full variable domain is AAGVIQSPRHLIKEKRETATLKCYPIPRHDTVYWYQQGPGQDPQFLISFYEKMQSDKGSIPDRFSAQQFSDYHSELNMSSLELGDSALYFCASSSGLMVGPQYFGPGTRLTVL.

This clone was seen a single time. The V and J genes are TRBV5-1 and TRBJ1-1; TRBD1 is a possible D gene (5 bases). The CDR3 extends over 13 amino acids. The V and J ends lost 4 bases and 7 bases respectively, with 14 bases between them. Germline CDR1 and CDR2: SGHRS and YFSETQ. For the CDR3, the DNA is TGCGCCAGCAGCCGGGACGGGGAGGATGAAGCTTTCTTT. Its protein product is CASSRDGEDEAFF.

The genes are TRBV7-9 and TRBJ2-2; a possible D gene is TRBD1 (5 bases). The germline CDR1 and CDR2 sequences are SEHNR and FQNEAQ (reference sequence). The CDR3 sequence is 12 residues long. V dropped 9 bases and J dropped 3 bases, with 8 bases sitting between them. CDR3 nucleotides: TGTGCCAGGGGGCATGACACCGGGGAGCTGTTTTTT. As protein: CARGHDTGELFF.

The genes are TRBV5-6 and TRBJ2-7; D might be TRBD1 (6 bases). The germline V gene encodes CDR1 SGHDT and CDR2 YYEEEE. This CDR3 has 14 amino acids. V lost 4 bases to trimming and J lost 3 bases, with 14 bases between them. CDR3 sequence reads: CASSTPGQGYEQYF. The CDR3 region has the DNA TGTGCCAGCAGCACACCGGGACAAGGCTACGAGCAGTACTTC.

V gene TRBV7-7 combines with J gene TRBJ1-5; the D gene is possibly TRBD1 (6 bases). The CDR3 has 15 residues. Germline V gene lookup returns CDR1 SSHAT and CDR2 FNYEAQ (reference sequence). The V and J ends lost 5 bases and 7 bases respectively, with 18 bases between them. CDR3 sequence: CASSNPDRRRQPQHF. The CDR3 DNA is TGTGCCAGCAGCAACCCCGACAGGAGGCGACAGCCCCAGCATTTT.

This clone appeared once. J is TRBJ2-5 and V is TRBV6-6, with D possibly matching TRBD1 (5 bases). V lost 1 base to trimming and J lost 7 bases, with 13 bases between them. This CDR3 spans 14 amino acids. CDR1 is MNHNY, CDR2 SVGAGI, per germline (reference sequence). CDR3: CASSYFDSPGTQYF. The CDR3 bases are TGTGCCAGCAGTTACTTCGACAGCCCGGGGACCCAGTACTTC.

This clone was detected only a few times. V gene TRBV30 combines with J gene TRBJ2-1, with a tentative D call TRBD2 (5 bases). The germline V gene encodes CDR1 GTSNPN and CDR2 SVGIG (reference sequence). The V end was cut by 1 base, the J end by 8 bases, with 12 bases between. This CDR3 has 13 residues. DNA for the CDR3: TGTGCCTGGAGTGCCCTCACTAGTGATGAGCAGTTCTTC. It is translated as CAWSALTSDEQFF. The full variable domain, its missing parts supplied by reference TRBV30 and TRBJ2-1, is SQTIHQWPATLVQPVGSPLSLECTVEGTSNPNLYWYRQAAGRGLQLLFYSVGIGQISSEVPQNLSASRPQDRQFILSSKKLLLSDSGFYLCAWSALTSDEQFFGPGTRLTVL.